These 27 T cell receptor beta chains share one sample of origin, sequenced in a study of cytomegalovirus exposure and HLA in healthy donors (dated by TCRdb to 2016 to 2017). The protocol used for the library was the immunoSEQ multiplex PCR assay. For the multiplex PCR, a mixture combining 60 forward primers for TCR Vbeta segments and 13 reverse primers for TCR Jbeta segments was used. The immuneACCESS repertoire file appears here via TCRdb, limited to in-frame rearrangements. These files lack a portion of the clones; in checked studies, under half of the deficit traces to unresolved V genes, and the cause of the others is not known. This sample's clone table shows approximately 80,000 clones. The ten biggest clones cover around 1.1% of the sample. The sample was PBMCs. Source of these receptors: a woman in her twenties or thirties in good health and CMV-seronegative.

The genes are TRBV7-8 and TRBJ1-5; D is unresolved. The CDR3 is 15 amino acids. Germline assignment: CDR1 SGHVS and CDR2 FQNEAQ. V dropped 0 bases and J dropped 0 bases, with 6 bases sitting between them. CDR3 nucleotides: TGTGCCAGCAGCTTAGCGCCGGTTAGCAATCAGCCCCAGCATTTT. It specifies CASSLAPVSNQPQHF.

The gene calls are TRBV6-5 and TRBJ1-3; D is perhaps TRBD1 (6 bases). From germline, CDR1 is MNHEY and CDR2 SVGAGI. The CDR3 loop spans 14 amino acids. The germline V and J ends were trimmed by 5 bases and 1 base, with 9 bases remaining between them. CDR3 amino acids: CASSPGTSGNTIYF. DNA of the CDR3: TGTGCCAGCAGTCCCGGGACATCTGGAAACACCATATATTTT.

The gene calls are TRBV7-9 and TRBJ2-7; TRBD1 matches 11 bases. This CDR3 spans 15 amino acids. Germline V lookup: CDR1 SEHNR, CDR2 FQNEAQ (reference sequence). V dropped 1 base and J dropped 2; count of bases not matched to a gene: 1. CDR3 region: CASSLGTGGPYEQYF. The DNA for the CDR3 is TGTGCCAGCAGCTTAGGGACAGGGGGCCCCTACGAGCAGTACTTC.

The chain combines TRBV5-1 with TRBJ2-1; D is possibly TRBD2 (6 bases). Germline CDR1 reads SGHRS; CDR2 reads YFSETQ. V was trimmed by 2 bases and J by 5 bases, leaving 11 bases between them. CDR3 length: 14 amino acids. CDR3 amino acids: CASSLSGSDNEQFF. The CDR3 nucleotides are TGCGCCAGCAGCTTATCCGGGAGTGACAATGAGCAGTTCTTC.

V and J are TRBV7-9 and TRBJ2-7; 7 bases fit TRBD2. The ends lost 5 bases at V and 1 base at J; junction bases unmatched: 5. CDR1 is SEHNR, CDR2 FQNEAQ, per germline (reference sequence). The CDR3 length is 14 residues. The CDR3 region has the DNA TGTGCCAGCAGCGGTGGGCGGGAGTCCTACGAGCAGTACTTC. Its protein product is CASSGGRESYEQYF.

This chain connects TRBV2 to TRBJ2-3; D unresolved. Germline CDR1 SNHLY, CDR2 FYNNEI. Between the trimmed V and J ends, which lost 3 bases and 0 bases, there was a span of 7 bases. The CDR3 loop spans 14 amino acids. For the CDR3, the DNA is TGTGCCAGCAGTGACAGGAATAGCACAGATACGCAGTATTTT. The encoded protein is CASSDRNSTDTQYF. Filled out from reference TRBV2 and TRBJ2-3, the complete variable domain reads EPEVTQTPSHQVTQMGQEVILRCVPISNHLYFYWYRQILGQKVEFLVSFYNNEISEKSEIFDDQFSVERPDGSNFTLKIRSTKLEDSAMYFCASSDRNSTDTQYFGPGTRLTVL.

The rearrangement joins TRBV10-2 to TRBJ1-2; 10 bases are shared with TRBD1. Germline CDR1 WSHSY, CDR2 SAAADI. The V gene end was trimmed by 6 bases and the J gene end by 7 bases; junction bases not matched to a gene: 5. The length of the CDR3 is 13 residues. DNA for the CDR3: TGCGCCAGCAGGGCCGGGACAGGGGTTGGCTACACCTTC. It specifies CASRAGTGVGYTF.

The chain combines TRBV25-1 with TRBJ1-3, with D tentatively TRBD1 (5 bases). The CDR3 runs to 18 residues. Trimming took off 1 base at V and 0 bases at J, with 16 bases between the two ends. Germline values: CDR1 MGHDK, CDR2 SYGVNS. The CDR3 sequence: CASSESSGPLLSGNTIYF. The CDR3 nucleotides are TGTGCCAGCAGTGAATCGTCAGGGCCTCTCCTCTCTGGAAACACCATATATTTT.

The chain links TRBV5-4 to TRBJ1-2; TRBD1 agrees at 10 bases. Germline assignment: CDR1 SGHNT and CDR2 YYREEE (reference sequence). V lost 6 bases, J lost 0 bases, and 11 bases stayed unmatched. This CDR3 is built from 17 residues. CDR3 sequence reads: CASTLLGQGTSNYGYTF. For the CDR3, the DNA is TGTGCCAGCACCCTCCTGGGACAGGGGACTTCTAACTATGGCTACACCTTC.

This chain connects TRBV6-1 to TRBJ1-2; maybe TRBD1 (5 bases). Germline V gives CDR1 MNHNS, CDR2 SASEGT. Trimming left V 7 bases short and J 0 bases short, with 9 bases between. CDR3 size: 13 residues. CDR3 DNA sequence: TGTGCCAGCAATCCAGGGACTAACTATGGCTACACCTTC. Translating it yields CASNPGTNYGYTF.

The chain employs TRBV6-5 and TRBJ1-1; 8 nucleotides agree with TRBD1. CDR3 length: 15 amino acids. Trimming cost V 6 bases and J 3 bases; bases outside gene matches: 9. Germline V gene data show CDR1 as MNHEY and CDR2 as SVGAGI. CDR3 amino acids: CASRAGQGTDTEAFF. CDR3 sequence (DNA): TGTGCCAGCAGGGCCGGACAGGGTACCGACACTGAAGCTTTCTTT.

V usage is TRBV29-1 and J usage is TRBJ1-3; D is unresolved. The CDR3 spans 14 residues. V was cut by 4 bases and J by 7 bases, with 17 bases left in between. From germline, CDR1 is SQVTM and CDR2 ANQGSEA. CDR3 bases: TGCAGCGTTGTGGTTGAGGGAGTAGGGAACACCATATATTTT. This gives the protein CSVVVEGVGNTIYF. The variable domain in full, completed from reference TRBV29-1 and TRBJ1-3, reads SAVISQKPSRDICQRGTSLTIQCQVDSQVTMMFWYRQQPGQSLTLIATANQGSEATYESGFVIDKFPISRPNLTFSTLTVSNMSPEDSSIYLCSVVVEGVGNTIYFGEGSWLTVV.

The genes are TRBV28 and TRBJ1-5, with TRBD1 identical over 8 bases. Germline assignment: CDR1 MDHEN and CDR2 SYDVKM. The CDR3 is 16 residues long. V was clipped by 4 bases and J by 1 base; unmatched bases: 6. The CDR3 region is CASSSFGQGSNQPQHF. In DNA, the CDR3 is TGTGCCAGCAGTTCCTTTGGACAGGGAAGCAATCAGCCCCAGCATTTT.

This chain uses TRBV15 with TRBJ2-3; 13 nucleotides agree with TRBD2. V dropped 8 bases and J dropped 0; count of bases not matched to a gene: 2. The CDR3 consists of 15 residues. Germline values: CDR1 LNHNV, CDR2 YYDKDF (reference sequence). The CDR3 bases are TGTGCCACCGGGACTAGCGGGGACAGCACAGATACGCAGTATTTT. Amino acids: CATGTSGDSTDTQYF.

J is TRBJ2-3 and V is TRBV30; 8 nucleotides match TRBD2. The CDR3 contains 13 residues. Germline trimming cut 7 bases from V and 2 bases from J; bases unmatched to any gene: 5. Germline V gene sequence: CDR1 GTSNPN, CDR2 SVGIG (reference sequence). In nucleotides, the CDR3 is TGTGCCTCCGGGGGGGCCCTCACAGATACGCAGTATTTT. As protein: CASGGALTDTQYF.

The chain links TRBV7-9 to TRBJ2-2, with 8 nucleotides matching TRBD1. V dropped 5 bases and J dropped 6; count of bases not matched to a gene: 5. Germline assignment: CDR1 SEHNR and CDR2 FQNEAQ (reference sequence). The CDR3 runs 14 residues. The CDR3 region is CASSHDRGAGELFF. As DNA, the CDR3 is TGTGCCAGCAGCCACGACAGGGGAGCCGGGGAGCTGTTTTTT.

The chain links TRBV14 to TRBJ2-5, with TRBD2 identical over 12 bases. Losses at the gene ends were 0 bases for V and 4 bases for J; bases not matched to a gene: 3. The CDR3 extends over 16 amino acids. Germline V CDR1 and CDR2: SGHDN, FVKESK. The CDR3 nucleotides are TGTGCCAGCAGCCAAGATCGACTAGCGGGAGTAGAGACCCAGTACTTC. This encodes CASSQDRLAGVETQYF.

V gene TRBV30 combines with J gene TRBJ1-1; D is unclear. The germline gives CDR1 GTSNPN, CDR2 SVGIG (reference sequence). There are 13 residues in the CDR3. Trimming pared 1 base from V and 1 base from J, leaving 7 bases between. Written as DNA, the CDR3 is TGTGCCTGGAGTGCCCATAGGAACACTGAAGCTTTCTTT. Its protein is CAWSAHRNTEAFF.

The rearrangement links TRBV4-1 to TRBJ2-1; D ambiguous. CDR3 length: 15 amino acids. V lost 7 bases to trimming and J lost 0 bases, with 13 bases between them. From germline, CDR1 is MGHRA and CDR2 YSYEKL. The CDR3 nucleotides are TGCGCCAGCACCTTAACAGAGAGCTCCTACAATGAGCAGTTCTTC. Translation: CASTLTESSYNEQFF.

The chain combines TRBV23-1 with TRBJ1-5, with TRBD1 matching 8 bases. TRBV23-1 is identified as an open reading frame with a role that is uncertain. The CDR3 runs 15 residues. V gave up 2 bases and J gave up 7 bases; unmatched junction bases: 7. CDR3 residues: CASSQSDRGRQPQHF. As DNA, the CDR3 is TGCGCCAGCAGTCAAAGCGACAGGGGCAGGCAGCCCCAGCATTTT.

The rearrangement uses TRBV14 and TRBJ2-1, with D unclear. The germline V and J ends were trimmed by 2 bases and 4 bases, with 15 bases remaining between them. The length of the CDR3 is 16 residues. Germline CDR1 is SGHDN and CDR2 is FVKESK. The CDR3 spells CASSQIRNSRYNEQFF. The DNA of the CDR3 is TGTGCCAGCAGCCAAATCCGGAACAGTCGATACAATGAGCAGTTCTTC.

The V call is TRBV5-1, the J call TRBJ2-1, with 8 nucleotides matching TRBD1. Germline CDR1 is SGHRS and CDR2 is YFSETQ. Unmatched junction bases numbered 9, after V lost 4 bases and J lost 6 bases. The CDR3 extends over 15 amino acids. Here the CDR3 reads CASSVLETGVNEQFF. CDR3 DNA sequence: TGCGCCAGCAGCGTGCTAGAGACAGGGGTCAATGAGCAGTTCTTC.

As DNA, the CDR3 is TGTGCCAGCAGGTCAGGACTAGCGGTAAGGACAGATACGCAGTATTTT. It yields the protein CASRSGLAVRTDTQYF. The genes are TRBV21-1 and TRBJ2-3; the table calls TRBD2, which could not be checked here. TRBV21-1 is reported as a pseudogene. The CDR3 contains 16 residues.

CDR3 amino acids: CASSIDRGRLNEQFF. The CDR3 region has the DNA TGTGCCAGCAGCATCGACAGGGGGCGGTTGAATGAGCAGTTCTTC. The J gene is TRBJ2-1, the V gene TRBV11-2, with 10 nucleotides matching TRBD1. Trimming cost V 5 bases and J 7 bases; bases outside gene matches: 8. Per the germline V gene, CDR1 is SGHAT and CDR2 is FQNNGV. The length of the CDR3 is 15 residues.

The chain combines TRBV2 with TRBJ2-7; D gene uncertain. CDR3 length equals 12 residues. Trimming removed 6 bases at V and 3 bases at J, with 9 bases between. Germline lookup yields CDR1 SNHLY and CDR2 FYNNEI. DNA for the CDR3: TGTGCCAGCAGCGCGAACAGCTACGAGCAGTACTTC. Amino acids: CASSANSYEQYF. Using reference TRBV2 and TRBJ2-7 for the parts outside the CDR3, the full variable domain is EPEVTQTPSHQVTQMGQEVILRCVPISNHLYFYWYRQILGQKVEFLVSFYNNEISEKSEIFDDQFSVERPDGSNFTLKIRSTKLEDSAMYFCASSANSYEQYFGPGTRLTVT.

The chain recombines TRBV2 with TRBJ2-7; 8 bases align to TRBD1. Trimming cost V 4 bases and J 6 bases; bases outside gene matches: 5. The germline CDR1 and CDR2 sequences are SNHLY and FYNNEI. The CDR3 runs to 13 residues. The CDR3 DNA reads TGTGCCAGCAGTGCACAGGGGGTTGGCGAGCAGTACTTC. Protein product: CASSAQGVGEQYF.

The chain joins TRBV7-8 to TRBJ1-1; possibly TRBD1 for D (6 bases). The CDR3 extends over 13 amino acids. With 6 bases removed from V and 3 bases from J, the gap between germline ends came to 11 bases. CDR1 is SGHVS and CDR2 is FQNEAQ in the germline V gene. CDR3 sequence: CASSTGMYTEAFF. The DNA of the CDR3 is TGTGCCAGCAGTACAGGGATGTACACTGAAGCTTTCTTT.